The clone carrying this TCR beta chain was picked up a small number of times. Method: immunoSEQ multiplex PCR; TCRdb's copy keeps in-frame clones and lacks some. The profile covers 21,000 or so clones, with roughly 80% appearing a single time and approximately 4% taken by the ten largest. The CDR3 is made up of 15 amino acids. The germline CDR1 and CDR2 sequences are MNHNS and SASEGT. The V segment lost 4 bases and the J segment 5 bases; nucleotides outside the gene matches: 5. The sample originates from a study of somatic mutations in cytotoxic T cells in rheumatoid arthritis. The wider study: The flow sorting of some V beta antibody-stained T-cell populations reached nearly 100% purity, and the sorted populations included V beta1+ cells sequenced for TCRB.

This rearrangement joins TRBV6-1 to TRBJ2-3; 11 positions match TRBD2. Sequenced sample: CD8+ T cells sorted from blood. The receptor's source is an adult with rheumatoid arthritis. The CDR3: CASSVTSGEKDTQYF. The CDR3 DNA reads TGTGCCAGCAGTGTGACTAGCGGGGAGAAAGATACGCAGTATTTT.